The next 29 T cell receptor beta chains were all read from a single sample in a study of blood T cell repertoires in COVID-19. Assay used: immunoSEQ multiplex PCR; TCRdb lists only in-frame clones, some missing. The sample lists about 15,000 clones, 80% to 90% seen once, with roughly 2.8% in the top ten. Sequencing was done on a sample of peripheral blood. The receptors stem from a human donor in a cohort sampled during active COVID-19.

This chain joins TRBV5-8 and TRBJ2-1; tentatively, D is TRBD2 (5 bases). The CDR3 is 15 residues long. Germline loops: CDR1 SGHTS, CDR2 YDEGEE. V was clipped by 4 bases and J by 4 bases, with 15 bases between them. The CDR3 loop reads CASSLRTPSYNEQFF. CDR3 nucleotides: TGTGCCAGCAGCCTTCGGACTCCTTCTTACAATGAGCAGTTCTTC.

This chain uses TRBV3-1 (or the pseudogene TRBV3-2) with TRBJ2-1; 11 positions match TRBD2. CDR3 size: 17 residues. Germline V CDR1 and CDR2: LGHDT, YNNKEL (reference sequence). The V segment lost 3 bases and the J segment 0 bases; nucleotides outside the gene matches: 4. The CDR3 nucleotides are TGTGCCAGCAGCCATACTAGCGGGGGTCCCTCCTACAATGAGCAGTTCTTC. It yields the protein CASSHTSGGPSYNEQFF.

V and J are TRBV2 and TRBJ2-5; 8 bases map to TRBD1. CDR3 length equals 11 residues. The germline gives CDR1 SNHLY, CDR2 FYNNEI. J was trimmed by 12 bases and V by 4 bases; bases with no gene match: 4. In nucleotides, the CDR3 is TGTGCCAGCAGTGGGGACAGGCGCGAGTACTTC. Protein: CASSGDRREYF.

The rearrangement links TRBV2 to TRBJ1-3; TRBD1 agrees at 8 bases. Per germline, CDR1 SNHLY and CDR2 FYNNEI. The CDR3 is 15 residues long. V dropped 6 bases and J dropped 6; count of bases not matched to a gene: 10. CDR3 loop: CASRLSDRVLNTIYF. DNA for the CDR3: TGTGCCAGCAGGTTATCGGACAGGGTGCTAAACACCATATATTTT.

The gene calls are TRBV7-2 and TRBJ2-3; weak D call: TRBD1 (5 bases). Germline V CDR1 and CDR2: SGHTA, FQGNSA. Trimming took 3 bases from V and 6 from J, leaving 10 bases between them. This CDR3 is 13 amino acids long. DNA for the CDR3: TGTGCCAGCAGCTTCGCAGGGATTGATACGCAGTATTTT. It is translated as CASSFAGIDTQYF.

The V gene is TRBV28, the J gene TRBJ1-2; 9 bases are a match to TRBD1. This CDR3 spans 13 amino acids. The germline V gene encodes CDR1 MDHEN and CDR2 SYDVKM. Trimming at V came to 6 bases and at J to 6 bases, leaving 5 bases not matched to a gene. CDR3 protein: CASRGQGLNGYTF. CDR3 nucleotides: TGTGCCAGCAGGGGACAGGGCCTCAATGGCTACACCTTC.

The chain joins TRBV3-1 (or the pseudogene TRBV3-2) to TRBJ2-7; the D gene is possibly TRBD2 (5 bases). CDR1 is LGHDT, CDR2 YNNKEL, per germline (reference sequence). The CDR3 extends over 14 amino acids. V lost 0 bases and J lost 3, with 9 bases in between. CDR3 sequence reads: CASSQEVSVYEQYF. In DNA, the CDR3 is TGTGCCAGCAGCCAAGAGGTTAGCGTCTACGAGCAGTACTTC.

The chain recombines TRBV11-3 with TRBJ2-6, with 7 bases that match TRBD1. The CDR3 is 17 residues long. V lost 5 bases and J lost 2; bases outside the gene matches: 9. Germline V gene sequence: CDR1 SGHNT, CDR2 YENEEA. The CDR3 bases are TGTGCCAGCAGCACGCGACAGGGTGTGGCTGGGGCCAACGTCCTGACTTTC. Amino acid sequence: CASSTRQGVAGANVLTF. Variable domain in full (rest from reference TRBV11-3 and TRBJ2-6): EAGVVQSPRYKIIEKKQPVAFWCNPISGHNTLYWYLQNLGQGPELLIRYENEEAVDDSQLPKDRFSAERLKGVDSTLKIQPAELGDSAVYLCASSTRQGVAGANVLTFGAGSRLTVL.

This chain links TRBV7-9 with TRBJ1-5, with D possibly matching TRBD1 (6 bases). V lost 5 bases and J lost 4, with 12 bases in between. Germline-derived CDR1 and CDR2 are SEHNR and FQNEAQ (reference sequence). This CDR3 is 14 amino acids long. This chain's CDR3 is CASSQGGYNQPQHF. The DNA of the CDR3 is TGTGCCAGCAGCCAAGGGGGATATAATCAGCCCCAGCATTTT.

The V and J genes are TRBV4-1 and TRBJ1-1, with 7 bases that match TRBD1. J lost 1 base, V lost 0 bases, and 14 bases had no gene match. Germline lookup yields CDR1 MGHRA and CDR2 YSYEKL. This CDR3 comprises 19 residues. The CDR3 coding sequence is TGCGCCAGCAGCCAAGATCGGGGGACAGAGTCACAAAGGAACACTGAAGCTTTCTTT. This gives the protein CASSQDRGTESQRNTEAFF.

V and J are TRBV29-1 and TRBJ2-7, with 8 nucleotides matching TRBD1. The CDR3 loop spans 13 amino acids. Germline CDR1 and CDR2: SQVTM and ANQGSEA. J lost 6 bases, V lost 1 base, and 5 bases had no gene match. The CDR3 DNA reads TGCAGCGTTGAAGGCCAGGGGGCCTTCGAGCAGTACTTC. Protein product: CSVEGQGAFEQYF.

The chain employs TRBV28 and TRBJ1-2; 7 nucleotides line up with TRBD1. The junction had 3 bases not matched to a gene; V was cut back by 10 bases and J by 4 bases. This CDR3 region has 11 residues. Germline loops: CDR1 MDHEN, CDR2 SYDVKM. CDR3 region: CANRDSYGYTF. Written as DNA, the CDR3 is TGTGCCAACCGGGACAGCTATGGCTACACCTTC.

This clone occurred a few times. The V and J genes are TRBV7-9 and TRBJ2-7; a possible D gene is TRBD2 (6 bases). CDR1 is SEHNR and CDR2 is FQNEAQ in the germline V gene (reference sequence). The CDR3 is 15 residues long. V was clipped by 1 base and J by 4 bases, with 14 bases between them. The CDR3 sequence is CASSLVVAERYEQYF. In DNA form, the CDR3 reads TGTGCCAGCAGCTTAGTGGTAGCGGAGCGTTACGAGCAGTACTTC.

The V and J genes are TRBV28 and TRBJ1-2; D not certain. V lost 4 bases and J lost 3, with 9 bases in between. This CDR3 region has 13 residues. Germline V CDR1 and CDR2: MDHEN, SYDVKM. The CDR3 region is CASSSGGYYGYTF. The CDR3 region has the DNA TGTGCCAGCAGTTCGGGAGGTTACTATGGCTACACCTTC.

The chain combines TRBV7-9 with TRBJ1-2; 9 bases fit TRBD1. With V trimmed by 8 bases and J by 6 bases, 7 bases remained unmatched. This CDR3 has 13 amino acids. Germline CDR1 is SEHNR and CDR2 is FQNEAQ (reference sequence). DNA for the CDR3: TGTGCCAGCGGAAAACAGGGGGCTCATGGCTACACCTTC. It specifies CASGKQGAHGYTF. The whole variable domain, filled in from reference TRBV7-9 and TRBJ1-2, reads DTGVSQNPRHKITKRGQNVTFRCDPISEHNRLYWYRQTLGQGPEFLTYFQNEAQLEKSRLLSDRFSAERPKGSFSTLEIQRTEQGDSAMYLCASGKQGAHGYTFGSGTRLTVV.

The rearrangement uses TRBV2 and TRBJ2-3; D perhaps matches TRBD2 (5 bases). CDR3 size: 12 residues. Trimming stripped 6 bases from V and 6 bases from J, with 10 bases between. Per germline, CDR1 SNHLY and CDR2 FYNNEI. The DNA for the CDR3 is TGTGCCAGCAGAGACCCGGGGGATACGCAGTATTTT. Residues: CASRDPGDTQYF.

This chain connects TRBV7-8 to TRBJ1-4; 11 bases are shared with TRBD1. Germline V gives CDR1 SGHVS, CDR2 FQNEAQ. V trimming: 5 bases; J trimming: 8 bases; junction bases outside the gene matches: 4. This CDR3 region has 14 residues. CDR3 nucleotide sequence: TGTGCCAGCAGCCGAGGACAGGGGGCGGAAAAACTGTTTTTT. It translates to CASSRGQGAEKLFF.

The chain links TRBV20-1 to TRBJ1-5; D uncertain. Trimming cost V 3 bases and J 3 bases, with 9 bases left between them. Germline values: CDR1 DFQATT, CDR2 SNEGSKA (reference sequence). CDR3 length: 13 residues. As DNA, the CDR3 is TGCAGTGCTAGTGCCGGGTCCAATCAGCCCCAGCATTTT. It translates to CSASAGSNQPQHF.

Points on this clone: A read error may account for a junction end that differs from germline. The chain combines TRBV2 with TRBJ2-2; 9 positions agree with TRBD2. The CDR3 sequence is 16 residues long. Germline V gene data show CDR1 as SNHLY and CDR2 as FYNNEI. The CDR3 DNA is TGCGCCCGCGGGGCGGGGGGGCCCCCCAACACCGGGGAGCTGTTTTTT. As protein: CARGAGGPPNTGELFF. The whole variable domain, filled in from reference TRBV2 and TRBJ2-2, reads EPEVTQTPSHQVTQMGQEVILRCVPISNHLYFYWYRQILGQKVEFLVSFYNNEISEKSEIFDDQFSVERPDGSNFTLKIRSTKLEDSAMYFCARGAGGPPNTGELFFGEGSRLTVL.

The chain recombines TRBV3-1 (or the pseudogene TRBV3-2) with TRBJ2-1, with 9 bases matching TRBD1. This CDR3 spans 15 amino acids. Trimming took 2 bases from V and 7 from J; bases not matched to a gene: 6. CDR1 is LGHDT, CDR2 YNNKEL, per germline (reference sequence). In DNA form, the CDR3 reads TGTGCCAGCAGCCAACCGGGACAGGGAGGTAATGAGCAGTTCTTC. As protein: CASSQPGQGGNEQFF.

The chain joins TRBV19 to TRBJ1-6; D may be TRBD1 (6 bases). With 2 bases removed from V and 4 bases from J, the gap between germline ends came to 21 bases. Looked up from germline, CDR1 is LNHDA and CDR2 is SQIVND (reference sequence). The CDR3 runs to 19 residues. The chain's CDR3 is CASSITTGNQRTYNSPLHF. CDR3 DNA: TGTGCCAGTAGTATAACGACAGGCAACCAGAGGACGTATAATTCACCCCTCCACTTT. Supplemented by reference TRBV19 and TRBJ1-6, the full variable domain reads DGGITQSPKYLFRKEGQNVTLSCEQNLNHDAMYWYRQDPGQGLRLIYYSQIVNDFQKGDIAEGYSVSREKKESFPLTVTSAQKNPTAFYLCASSITTGNQRTYNSPLHFGNGTRLTVT.

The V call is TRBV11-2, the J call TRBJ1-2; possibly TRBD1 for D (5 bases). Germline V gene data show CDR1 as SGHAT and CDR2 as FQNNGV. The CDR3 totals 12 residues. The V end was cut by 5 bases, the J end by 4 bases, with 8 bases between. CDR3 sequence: CASSGGGYGYTF. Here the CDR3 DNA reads TGTGCCAGCAGCGGGGGAGGCTATGGCTACACCTTC.

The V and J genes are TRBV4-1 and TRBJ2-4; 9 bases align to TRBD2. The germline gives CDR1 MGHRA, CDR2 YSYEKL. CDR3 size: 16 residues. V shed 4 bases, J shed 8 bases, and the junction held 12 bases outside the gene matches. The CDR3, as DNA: TGCGCCAGCAGCCGACGACTAGCGGACAAGGGGGACATTCAGTACTTC. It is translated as CASSRRLADKGDIQYF.

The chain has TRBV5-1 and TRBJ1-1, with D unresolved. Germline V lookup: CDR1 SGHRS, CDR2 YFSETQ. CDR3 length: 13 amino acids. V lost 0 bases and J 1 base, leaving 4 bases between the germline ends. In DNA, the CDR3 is TGCGCCAGCAGCTTGGAGCAGAACACTGAAGCTTTCTTT. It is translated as CASSLEQNTEAFF.

The CDR3 DNA reads TGTGCCAGCAGCTTGGGGGGGACTAGCGGGGAGGTCTACGAGCAGTACTTC. It encodes CASSLGGTSGEVYEQYF. The genes are TRBV5-4 and TRBJ2-7; 13 bases are a match to TRBD2. V gave up 0 bases and J gave up 3 bases; unmatched junction bases: 6. CDR3 size: 17 residues. The V gene's germline CDR1 is SGHNT and CDR2 YYREEE (reference sequence).

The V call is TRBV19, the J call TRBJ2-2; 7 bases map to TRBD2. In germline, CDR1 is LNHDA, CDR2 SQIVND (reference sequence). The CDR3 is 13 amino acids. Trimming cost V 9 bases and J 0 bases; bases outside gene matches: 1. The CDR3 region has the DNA TGTGCCAGGGGACTACCGAACACCGGGGAGCTGTTTTTT. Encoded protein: CARGLPNTGELFF. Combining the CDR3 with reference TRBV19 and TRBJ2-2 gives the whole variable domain DGGITQSPKYLFRKEGQNVTLSCEQNLNHDAMYWYRQDPGQGLRLIYYSQIVNDFQKGDIAEGYSVSREKKESFPLTVTSAQKNPTAFYLCARGLPNTGELFFGEGSRLTVL.

The CDR3 DNA reads TGTGCCACCAGATGGACAGGGAACACTGAAGCTTTCTTT. This encodes CATRWTGNTEAFF. The chain links TRBV15 to TRBJ1-1; 7 nucleotides align to TRBD1. Trimming at V came to 6 bases and at J to 1 base, leaving 2 bases not matched to a gene. The CDR3 runs 13 residues. The germline gives CDR1 LNHNV, CDR2 YYDKDF (reference sequence).

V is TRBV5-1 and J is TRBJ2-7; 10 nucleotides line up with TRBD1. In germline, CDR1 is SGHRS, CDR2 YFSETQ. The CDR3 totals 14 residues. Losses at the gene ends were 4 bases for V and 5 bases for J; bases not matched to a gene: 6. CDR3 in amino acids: CASSEGQGQHEQYF. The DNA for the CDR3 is TGCGCCAGCAGCGAGGGACAGGGGCAACACGAGCAGTACTTC. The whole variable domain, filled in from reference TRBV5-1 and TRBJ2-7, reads KAGVTQTPRYLIKTRGQQVTLSCSPISGHRSVSWYQQTPGQGLQFLFEYFSETQRNKGNFPGRFSGRQFSNSRSEMNVSTLELGDSALYLCASSEGQGQHEQYFGPGTRLTVT.

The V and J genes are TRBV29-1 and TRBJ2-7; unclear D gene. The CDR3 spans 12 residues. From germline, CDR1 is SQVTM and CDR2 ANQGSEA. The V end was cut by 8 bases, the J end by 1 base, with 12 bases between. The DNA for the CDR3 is TGCAGCATCCGGGTGCCGTCCTACGAGCAGTACTTC. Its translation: CSIRVPSYEQYF.